A selection of T cell receptor beta chains follows, all from one sample in a study of human T cells and chemical hapten exposure. TCRdb re-derived calls from the RACE reads in MiXCR, one entry per CDR3 protein. The sample contains about 110,000 distinct CDR3 sequences, about a tenth of which appear only once. The starting material was whole blood, obtained in connection with sensitization to the hapten diphenylcyclopropenone (DPC). These receptors were obtained from a woman aged 40 to 50 with alopecia areata. Some clones in this sample may be carry-over from other donors' samples. Each CDR3 is given with its conserved first and last residue. D genes are given only for firm matches. Size tells how often a clone was seen (once, few, many) or the class of an expanded clone, and some rows leave it out.

J gene | clone size | D gene | V gene | CDR3 protein | CDR3 DNA
TRBJ1-1 | many | - | TRBV27 | CASSLSFFAGRGTEAFF | TGTGCCAGCAGTTTATCGTTTTTTGCAGGGAGGGGGACTGAAGCTTTCTTT
TRBJ2-7 | many | - | TRBV11-2 | CASSLNSYEQYF | TGTGCCAGCAGCTTGAACAGCTACGAGCAGTACTTC
TRBJ1-1 | many | - | TRBV12-3/TRBV12-4 | CASRPVGVTEAFF | TGTGCCAGCAGACCCGTAGGGGTCACTGAAGCTTTCTTT
TRBJ2-2 | few | TRBD2 | TRBV27 | CASSLLAGTNTGELFF | TGTGCCAGCAGTCTCTTAGCGGGTACGAACACCGGGGAGCTGTTTTTT
TRBJ2-1 | - | - | TRBV4-3 | CASSQPGRNEQFF | TGCGCCAGCAGCCAACCGGGTCGCAATGAGCAGTTCTTC
TRBJ1-5 | - | - | TRBV6-5 | CASSSDGTPTRPQHF | TGTGCCAGCAGTTCGGACGGGACTCCCACCCGGCCCCAGCATTTT
TRBJ1-6 | few | - | TRBV7-8 | CASSLSQVGGSYNSPLHF | TGTGCCAGCAGCTTAAGTCAGGTCGGGGGATCCTATAATTCACCCCTCCACTTT
TRBJ2-3 | many | TRBD1 | TRBV7-9 | CASSSQGADTQYF | TGTGCCAGCAGCTCACAGGGGGCAGATACGCAGTATTTT
TRBJ2-7 | - | - | TRBV4-3 | CASSQDLDNPMSYEQYF | TGCGCCAGCAGCCAAGATCTCGACAACCCAATGTCCTACGAGCAGTACTTC
TRBJ1-1 | many | - | TRBV29-1 | CSVVAGVGWEAFF | TGCAGCGTTGTGGCAGGGGTAGGGTGGGAAGCTTTCTTT
TRBJ2-7 | - | - | TRBV5-1 | CASSSQPRGDPYEQYF | TGCGCCAGCAGCTCCCAGCCCAGGGGGGACCCCTACGAGCAGTACTTC
TRBJ2-1 | - | - | TRBV5-5 | CASSLTRHSSSYNEQFF | TGTGCCAGCAGCTTAACCCGACACTCCAGCTCCTACAATGAGCAGTTCTTC
TRBJ1-6 | - | - | TRBV3-1 | CASSQGVQGLASPLHF | TGTGCCAGCAGCCAAGGAGTTCAGGGACTCGCTTCACCCCTCCACTTT
TRBJ2-1 | many | TRBD1 | TRBV2 | CASSVQGGLYNEQFF | TGTGCCAGCAGTGTACAGGGGGGCCTCTACAATGAGCAGTTCTTC
TRBJ1-5 | many | - | TRBV10-3 | CAISESTGGVQPQHF | TGTGCCATCAGTGAGTCGACGGGGGGAGTTCAGCCCCAGCATTTT
TRBJ2-6 | - | - | TRBV7-2 | CASSFSPGANVLTF | TGTGCCAGCAGCTTTTCCCCTGGGGCCAACGTCCTGACTTTC
TRBJ2-3 | many | - | TRBV7-2 | CASSLGTATDTQYF | TGTGCCAGCAGCTTAGGGACAGCCACAGATACGCAGTATTTT
TRBJ2-1 | - | - | TRBV7-6 | CASSPLLGRPYNEQFF | TGTGCCAGCAGCCCGCTGCTTGGCAGACCCTACAATGAGCAGTTCTTC
TRBJ2-7 | many | - | TRBV4-1 | CASSQAAEGNYEQYF | TGCGCCAGCAGCCAAGCGGCGGAGGGGAACTACGAGCAGTACTTC
TRBJ2-2 | - | TRBD1 | TRBV27 | CATTSRQGGGAGELFF | TGTGCCACAACTTCCCGACAGGGTGGAGGCGCCGGGGAGCTGTTTTTT
TRBJ2-7 | - | - | TRBV29-1 | CSVEDTDHYEQYF | TGCAGCGTTGAGGACACCGACCACTACGAGCAGTACTTC
TRBJ2-7 | - | TRBD2 | TRBV4-1 | CASSQISGGSPPYEQYF | TGCGCCAGCAGCCAGATTAGCGGGGGGTCTCCTCCCTACGAGCAGTACTTC
TRBJ1-1 | many | - | TRBV28 | CASSFRWEYTEAFF | TGTGCCAGCAGTTTCCGTTGGGAGTACACTGAAGCTTTCTTT
TRBJ1-2 | many | - | TRBV28 | CASRPLHRDKGKTF | TGTGCCAGCAGGCCACTCCACCGGGACAAGGGAAAAACCTTC
TRBJ2-5 | - | - | TRBV7-9 | CASSLVGVETQYF | TGTGCCAGCAGCTTAGTGGGAGTGGAGACCCAGTACTTC
TRBJ2-5 | many | TRBD1 | TRBV7-2 | CASSLATGPSETQYF | TGTGCCAGCAGCTTAGCGACAGGGCCCTCAGAGACCCAGTACTTC
TRBJ1-6 | many | - | TRBV14 | CASSQRTAQDNSPLHF | TGTGCCAGCAGCCAGCGGACGGCCCAGGATAATTCACCCCTCCACTTT
TRBJ1-4 | few | - | TRBV3-1 | CASSQVSGGNEKLFF | TGTGCCAGCAGCCAAGTTTCTGGGGGCAATGAAAAACTGTTTTTT
TRBJ1-5 | many | - | TRBV6-2/TRBV6-3 | CASSPTGGVNSNQPQHF | TGTGCCAGCAGTCCTACGGGCGGAGTTAATAGCAATCAGCCCCAGCATTTT
TRBJ1-2 | many | - | TRBV7-2 | CASSPRMARSYGYTF | TGTGCCAGCAGCCCCCGGATGGCACGGAGCTATGGCTACACCTTC
TRBJ1-1 | many | TRBD1 | TRBV25-1 | CASSPGGPNTEAFF | TGTGCCAGCAGTCCAGGGGGCCCCAACACTGAAGCTTTCTTT
TRBJ2-2 | few | TRBD1 | TRBV10-2 | CASGGTGAYTGELFF | TGCGCCAGCGGGGGTACAGGGGCGTACACCGGGGAGCTGTTTTTT
TRBJ1-3 | few | - | TRBV7-2 | CASSLATGNTIYF | TGTGCCAGCAGCTTAGCGACTGGAAACACCATATATTTT
TRBJ1-2 | many | TRBD1 | TRBV9 | CASSAGQGGYGYTF | TGTGCCAGCAGCGCGGGACAGGGGGGCTATGGCTACACCTTC
TRBJ2-1 | many | - | TRBV20-1 | CSAVGRVREQFF | TGCAGTGCTGTAGGGCGGGTACGGGAGCAGTTCTTC
TRBJ2-3 | - | - | TRBV30 | CAWSVVDTQYF | TGTGCCTGGAGTGTAGTAGATACGCAGTATTTT
TRBJ1-6 | - | TRBD1 | TRBV11-2 | CASSTPRGWNSPLHF | TGTGCCAGCAGCACACCCAGGGGGTGGAATTCACCCCTCCACTTT
TRBJ2-1 | - | - | TRBV19 | CASSSDPNLGNEQFF | TGTGCCAGTAGTTCGGACCCTAACTTGGGCAATGAGCAGTTCTTC
TRBJ2-3 | few | TRBD1 | TRBV11-2 | CASSSRGVPGGGTDTQYF | TGTGCCAGCAGCTCACGAGGTGTTCCAGGGGGCGGTACAGATACGCAGTATTTT
TRBJ1-1 | many | TRBD1 | TRBV20-1 | CSAFFGQGRLNTEAFF | TGCAGTGCTTTTTTCGGACAGGGCCGATTGAACACTGAAGCTTTCTTT
TRBJ1-1 | many | TRBD1 | TRBV6-2/TRBV6-3 | CASSPDTTGVTTEAFF | TGTGCCAGCAGTCCGGACACGACAGGGGTGACCACTGAAGCTTTCTTT
TRBJ2-5 | - | - | TRBV7-2 | CASSLGSGIGQETQYF | TGTGCCAGCAGCTTAGGATCCGGGATCGGCCAAGAGACCCAGTACTTC
TRBJ1-2 | many | - | TRBV13 | CASSLWGTRWGYTF | TGTGCCAGCAGCTTATGGGGCACCCGCTGGGGCTACACCTTC
TRBJ2-7 | few | - | TRBV2 | CASSEFDTSYEQYF | TGTGCCAGCAGTGAATTCGACACTTCCTACGAGCAGTACTTC
TRBJ1-2 | many | - | TRBV27 | CASSFSGGDYGYTF | TGTGCCAGCAGTTTTTCGGGGGGCGACTATGGCTACACCTTC
TRBJ2-7 | - | - | TRBV6-5 | CASSSGAYEQYF | TGTGCCAGCAGTTCAGGGGCCTACGAGCAGTACTTC
TRBJ2-3 | - | TRBD2 | TRBV6-5 | CASSHGAVVSGGHTDTQYF | TGTGCCAGCAGCCACGGAGCGGTGGTTAGCGGGGGCCACACAGATACGCAGTATTTT
TRBJ2-2 | - | - | TRBV7-9 | CASSSLEGRSDTGELFF | TGTGCCAGCAGCTCCCTTGAGGGCAGATCTGACACCGGGGAGCTGTTTTTT
TRBJ2-4 | - | - | TRBV18 | CASSATQGDFAKNIQYF | TGTGCCAGCTCAGCGACCCAGGGGGACTTTGCCAAAAACATTCAGTACTTC